This section outlines one T cell receptor (beta chain) sequence together with its context. The specificity of this receptor is unknown. Nothing much larger sits one base from this clone, and base qualities are not available. The data were taken from a study of PD-L1 blockade in urothelial cancer (dated by TCRdb to about 2017). As for the study more broadly: All patients started therapy around 2014 and received atezolizumab 1,200 mg intravenously every 3 weeks. Pretreatment blood TCR-seq was available for about 28 patients, at least one posttreatment blood collection was obtained for some 25 patients, and tumor TCR-seq was available for some 25 patients. The study was an exploratory multi-omic analysis of somatic, immune and clinical correlates of response to PD-L1 blockade with atezolizumab in urothelial cancer. Durable clinical benefit was achieved by nine patients and was not achieved by 20 patients. Blood samples were analyzed at two time points: 3 weeks after treatment start (second dose) and 6 weeks after treatment start. Patients had an ECOG performance status of 0 or 1 and had received between 0 and 3 prior chemotherapy regimens. Durable clinical benefit meant progression-free survival longer than 6 months, and TCR features were also tested against progression-free and overall survival. Blood samples gave a median of around 140,000 T cells and 80,000 or so unique TCRs, with a median clonality of approximately 0.08. About 85% of the 29 patients were males with bladder-origin urothelial cancer, and about 65% of the roughly 29 reported a prior smoking history. Pretreatment tumor samples, along with matched peripheral blood serially collected before and after atezolizumab treatment, were subjected to TCR sequencing. Whole exome sequencing and RNA sequencing of pretreatment tumors were performed alongside TCR sequencing in the same patients.

This specimen's time point label, per the study, means: pretreatment peripheral blood. A total of under 35 patients with locally advanced or metastatic urothelial carcinoma, treated at Memorial Sloan Kettering on a trial protocol, made up the cohort. Peripheral blood mononuclear cells were collected pretreatment and during treatment, at between 1 and 8 total time points per patient. The Qiagen DNeasy Blood extraction kit was used to purify genomic DNA from total PBMCs and tumor samples. PBMCs were collected pretreatment and during treatment and were isolated and stored as previously described. There are 10 amino acids in the CDR3, from cysteine to phenylalanine inclusive. Solely the CDR3 DNA is kept, with 30 bases framed from the first base. According to the germline V gene, CDR1 reads MNHEY and CDR2 reads SVGAGI. The V end loses 9 bases and the J end loses 7 bases, and a stretch of 10 bases separates them.

Synthetic TCR analog templates were spiked into each PCR to estimate absolute template abundance from read counts. The immunoSEQ assay used bias-controlled V and J gene primers to amplify TCRbeta CDR3 regions from genomic DNA. Rearranged TCRbeta segments were sequenced at approximately 20X coverage. Regarding the original processing steps: Sequencing errors were corrected by clustering, and CDR3s were annotated against IMGT so that V, D and J genes could be assigned. Only productive TCRbeta rearrangements were used in downstream analyses, excluding out-of-frame or stop-codon sequences. Clonality was calculated as one minus the Shannon entropy normalized by the log of the number of unique productive sequences. Clones differing between time points or between blood and tumor were identified using Fisher's exact test with Benjamini-Hochberg correction, with an adjusted p below 0.01 applied as the threshold. This is the immuneACCESS table as TCRdb keeps it, with only in-frame sequences that have V and J called. A part of the clones is gone; compared with another copy, unresolved V genes explain less than half, and the rest is unexplained. Clone size and V and J calls were adopted from that table, with D and trimming inferred from the DNA. Present in this sample are 70,000 to 90,000 clones, 85% to 90% of which were seen just once. The ten largest clones capture approximately 15% of the sample.

What the research found in general, with its limitations: A pretreatment peripheral blood TCR clonality below the median was linked to improved progression-free and overall survival. Greater expansion of tumor-associated TCR clones in peripheral blood 3 weeks after the start of treatment was observed in patients with durable benefit (n of about 20, p = 0.022). Small sample size (n ≈ 30) and many exploratory analyses mean the results are intended to be hypothesis-generating.

Sequencing used PBMCs, obtained around atezolizumab (anti-PD-L1) treatment. The receptor's source is a man aged 60-69 years with urothelial cancer. The V and J genes are TRBV6-5 and TRBJ2-7, with the identity of the D gene unclear. CDR3 reads: CARPYREQYF. The DNA is TGTGCCAGGCCTTATCGGGAGCAGTACTTC.